This TCR beta chain was retrieved from a study of T cell repertoires in ileal Crohn's disease. Whole-study context: Operated complications were stricturing disease (about 60%) and penetrating disease (approximately 39%).

Each sample's TCRB immunosequencing used around 500 nanograms of biopsy DNA. The assay was immunoSEQ multiplex PCR, and TCRdb's table has in-frame clones only and misses some. The repertoire holds tens of thousands of clones, with 80% to 90% as singletons. The CDR3 length is 16 residues. Germline trimming cut 5 bases from V and 7 bases from J; bases unmatched to any gene: 16. Germline V gene lookup returns CDR1 LNHNV and CDR2 YYDKDF (reference sequence). Study observations and caveats: Compared with CD4 T cells, sorted CD8 cells carried more expanded clones.

Regarding this clone: Its antigen is not identified.

This clonotype was obtained from an adult with Crohn's disease. The sample was ileal tissue. V usage is TRBV15 and J usage is TRBJ2-7, with 8 nucleotides matching TRBD1. In nucleotides, the CDR3 is TGTGCCACCAGCGGACAGGGCTACCTACGAGGCCGGGAGCAGTACTTC. This codes for CATSGQGYLRGREQYF.